These T cell receptor beta chains were read from a single sample in a study of blood T cell repertoires in COVID-19. TCRdb's copy holds only in-frame clones and misses some; the assay was immunoSEQ multiplex PCR. Among hundreds of thousands of clones listed, 70% to 90% were seen once. Specimen: peripheral blood. The receptors derive from a woman aged 25-40 years with COVID-19, enrolled during active disease. Each CDR3 is given with its conserved first and last residue. D genes are given only for firm matches. Clone size is stated in some rows and not others, as once, few, many or a class when expanded.

-	TRBV6-5	14	TRBD1	TRBJ2-7	TGTGCCAGCAGCCGGACAGGGGGCACCTACGAGCAGTACTTC	CASSRTGGTYEQYF
-	TRBV6-2/TRBV6-3	15	-	TRBJ1-4	TGTGCCAGCAGCCTTCGGGGGGCAACTAATGAAAAACTGTTTTTT	CASSLRGATNEKLFF
-	TRBV9	16	-	TRBJ2-3	TGTGCCAGCAGCGTAGAAGGCGGCGCGAGCACAGATACGCAGTATTTT	CASSVEGGASTDTQYF
once	TRBV6-2/TRBV6-3	15	TRBD1	TRBJ2-1	TGTGCCAGCAGCCCCGTACCAGGGGGCTCGAGGGAGCAGTTCTTC	CASSPVPGGSREQFF
-	TRBV7-9	15	-	TRBJ2-2	TGTGCCAGCAGCCCCGGGGGACAGACCACCGGGGAGCTGTTTTTT	CASSPGGQTTGELFF
-	TRBV5-5	17	-	TRBJ2-3	TGTGCCAGCAGCTTGGCCGGGAGGACAGCCCCCACAGATACGCAGTATTTT	CASSLAGRTAPTDTQYF
-	TRBV4-3	19	TRBD2	TRBJ2-5	TGCGCCAGCAGCCAAGATCGACTAGCGGGGGGGCGGATTCAAGAGACCCAGTACTTC	CASSQDRLAGGRIQETQYF
-	TRBV29-1	11	-	TRBJ2-1	TGCAGCGGGAGCTCCTACAATGAGCAGTTCTTC	CSGSSYNEQFF
once	TRBV7-2	16	TRBD2	TRBJ2-7	TGTGCCAGCAGCCCCCAGCGGGGGCGAGTAGGCTACGAGCAGTACTTC	CASSPQRGRVGYEQYF
-	TRBV6-6	17	TRBD2	TRBJ2-2	TGTGCCAGCAGTCCGGCCCGGACTAGCGGGGGGCCCGGGGAGCTGTTTTTT	CASSPARTSGGPGELFF
-	TRBV2	14	TRBD2	TRBJ2-1	TGTGCCAGCAGTGCTCTGCGGGAGGGGGATGAGCAGTTCTTC	CASSALREGDEQFF
-	TRBV18	14	-	TRBJ2-1	TGTGCCAGCTGCGACTTGGGTTCCTACAATGAGCAGTTCTTC	CASCDLGSYNEQFF
-	TRBV27	15	TRBD2	TRBJ2-1	TGTGCCAGCAGGCTGACTAGCGGGACGTGGAATGAGCAGTTCTTC	CASRLTSGTWNEQFF
-	TRBV18	17	TRBD2	TRBJ2-1	TGTGCCAGCTCACCGGTGCTAGCGGGTTCCTCCTACAATGAGCAGTTCTTC	CASSPVLAGSSYNEQFF
-	TRBV10-1	18	TRBD1	TRBJ1-5	TGCGCCAGCAGAGGGGACGAGTTTGGGACAGATAGCAATCAGCCCCAGCATTTT	CASRGDEFGTDSNQPQHF
-	TRBV27	15	-	TRBJ2-4	TGTGCCAGCAGTTTAACGGGAGTGGGCAAAAACATTCAGTACTTC	CASSLTGVGKNIQYF
-	TRBV28	13	TRBD1	TRBJ1-5	TGTGCCAGCAGGACACGACAGGGTCAGCCCCAGCATTTT	CASRTRQGQPQHF
-	TRBV2	13	-	TRBJ1-1	TGTGCCAGCAGCCCCAGGGAGGGAACTGAAGCTTTCTTT	CASSPREGTEAFF
-	TRBV28	16	TRBD1	TRBJ1-6	TGTGCCAGCAGTCGACAGGGGGCGACCTATAATTCACCCCTCCACTTT	CASSRQGATYNSPLHF
-	TRBV11-2	14	-	TRBJ2-3	TGTGCCAGCAGCTTTCAGGGGCCCCCAAGTACGCAGTATTTT	CASSFQGPPSTQYF
-	TRBV5-4	15	-	TRBJ2-1	TGTGCCAGCAGCTTGGAGGCAGGGATCTCCAATGAGCAGTTCTTC	CASSLEAGISNEQFF
few	TRBV7-2	15	-	TRBJ1-1	TGTGCCAGCAGCCCTCCACAGACCTCGAAGACTGAAGCTTTCTTT	CASSPPQTSKTEAFF
-	TRBV18	14	-	TRBJ1-1	TGTGCCAGCTCACCCAGTGGTGGGAACACTGAAGCTTTCTTT	CASSPSGGNTEAFF
-	TRBV7-9	14	TRBD2	TRBJ2-7	TGTGCCAGCAGCTCTGGGGAGGGCTGGTACGAGCAGTACTTC	CASSSGEGWYEQYF
-	TRBV5-1	14	TRBD1	TRBJ2-2	TGCGCCAGCACAAAGACAGGGGACACCGGGGAGCTGTTTTTT	CASTKTGDTGELFF
-	TRBV10-3	15	TRBD1	TRBJ2-3	TGTGCCATCAGCCCGGGACAGGGGTCCGCAGATACGCAGTATTTT	CAISPGQGSADTQYF